A single sample is the source of the 9 T cell receptor beta chains below, sequenced in a study of tumor-infiltrating lymphocytes in primary liver carcinoma. Constant-region priming of 500 ng total RNA yielded TCR beta cDNA. Nested multiplex PCR, run for three rounds with slightly modified ARM-PCR, yielded TCR beta libraries. Primers for the first two PCR rounds were TRBV1-TRBV30 forward primers and a C-beta reverse primer (approximately 10 cycles per round). TCRdb re-called the multiplex PCR reads with MiXCR, one entry per CDR3 protein. This sample yields around 170,000 distinct CDR3 sequences, of which about 60% are seen a single time; approximately 65% belongs to the top ten. RNA isolated from unsorted whole blood supplied the blood RNA, with germline DNA also extracted. The material sequenced was peripheral blood. All receptors come from a man in his forties or fifties with primary liver carcinoma and hepatitis B virus infection.

This chain links TRBV5-6 with TRBJ2-7; tentatively, D is TRBD2 (5 bases). The CDR3 sequence is 13 residues long. Germline V gene data show CDR1 as SGHDT and CDR2 as YYEEEE. Trimming shortened V by 0 bases and J by 7 bases, and 11 bases separated the two germline ends. The CDR3 is CASSLGVAGEQYF. CDR3 coding DNA: TGTGCCAGCAGCTTGGGGGTTGCGGGTGAGCAGTACTTC.

Note on this clonotype: A much bigger clone sits one base away, suggesting this may be a read error. This chain links TRBV11-2 with TRBJ1-4; 10 bases map to TRBD1. Germline V gene lookup returns CDR1 SGHAT and CDR2 FQNNGV. The CDR3 is 16 amino acids. V gave up 3 bases and J gave up 6 bases; unmatched junction bases: 7. This CDR3 reads CASSFAPGQGHEKLFF. CDR3 sequence (DNA): TGTGCCAGCAGCTTCGCTCCGGGACAGGGGCATGAAAAACTGTTTTTT.

Notes on this clonotype: This may come from a read error, since a much larger clone is one base off. V and J are TRBV11-2 and TRBJ2-5, with D perhaps matching TRBD1 or TRBD2 (6 bases each). The CDR3 has 12 residues. Trimming removed 10 bases from V and 4 bases from J, with 13 bases in between. CDR1 and CDR2 (germline): SGHAT, FQNNGV. This CDR3 is CANRGGGETQYF. CDR3 coding DNA: TGTGCCAACCGAGGAGGGGGAGAGACCCAGTACTTC.

This clonotype was observed a few times. The chain uses TRBV12-3 or TRBV12-4 and TRBJ1-5; 7 nucleotides agree with TRBD1. V dropped 5 bases and J dropped 3; count of bases not matched to a gene: 7. CDR3 length: 15 amino acids. The CDR3 loop reads CASSLGQDHNQPQHF. The CDR3 region has the DNA TGTGCCAGCAGTCTAGGACAGGATCACAATCAGCCCCAGCATTTT.

This clonotype was counted ten times or more. This chain links TRBV11-2 with TRBJ1-1, with a possible D match to TRBD1 (6 bases). This CDR3 is 14 amino acids long. V lost 4 bases, J lost 4 bases, and 13 bases lay in between. The germline gives CDR1 SGHAT, CDR2 FQNNGV. This CDR3 reads CASSSPRGGTEAFF. The CDR3 DNA reads as TGTGCCAGCAGCTCCCCCAGGGGTGGCACTGAAGCTTTCTTT. Full variable domain (outside the CDR3, taken from reference TRBV11-2 and TRBJ1-1): EAGVAQSPRYKIIEKRQSVAFWCNPISGHATLYWYQQILGQGPKLLIQFQNNGVVDDSQLPKDRFSAERLKGVDSTLKIQPAKLEDSAVYLCASSSPRGGTEAFFGQGTRLTVV.

This clonotype was counted ten times or more. The gene calls are TRBV29-1 and TRBJ2-4; TRBD2 matches 9 bases. There are 13 residues in the CDR3. CDR1 SQVTM and CDR2 ANQGSEA come from the germline V gene. Germline trimming cut 2 bases from V and 7 bases from J; bases unmatched to any gene: 3. CDR3 in DNA: TGCAGCGTTGAAAGACTAGCGGATAACATTCAGTACTTC. Its translation is CSVERLADNIQYF.

Details on this clonotype: The CDR3 does not close with the conserved phenylalanine or tryptophan, likely indicating a read error. The chain links TRBV4-1 to TRBJ2-7, with D possibly being TRBD1 (6 bases). CDR3 length: 13 residues. V gave up 3 bases and J gave up 9 bases, with 15 bases separating them. In germline, CDR1 is MGHRA, CDR2 YSYEKL. The DNA of the CDR3 is TGCGCCAGCAGCCAGCTTAGTGGACAGCGGCAGTACCTC. Encoded protein: CASSQLSGQRQYL.

This clonotype was recorded a few times. The rearrangement links TRBV4-2 to TRBJ1-1; TRBD1 is a possible D gene (5 bases). The germline V gene has CDR1 LGHNA and CDR2 YNFKEQ. V was shortened by 1 base and J by 3 bases, with 9 bases between the two germline ends. The CDR3 length is 14 residues. In nucleotides, the CDR3 is TGTGCCAGCAGCCAAGCTTGGGGGGACACTGAAGCTTTCTTT. This encodes CASSQAWGDTEAFF.

Concerning this clonotype: An end of the junction does not agree with germline; a read error may underlie this. The rearrangement links TRBV6-1 to TRBJ1-2, with D possibly matching TRBD1 (5 bases). Germline V lookup: CDR1 MNHNS, CDR2 SASEGT. This CDR3 region has 13 residues. In nucleotides, the CDR3 is TGTGCCAGCAGACGGCAGGACAACTATTGCTACACCTTC. Translation: CASRRQDNYCYTF.